This is a list of T cell receptor beta chains from one sample in a study of T cell clonotyping in hematopoietic cell transplantation. Data came from immunoSEQ multiplex PCR; TCRdb stores just in-frame clones and leaves some out. This table holds approximately 80,000 clones, roughly 95% found once. The input for sequencing was peripheral blood mononuclear cells, taken before stem cell transplant. Source of these receptors: a woman between 50 and 59 years old with acute myeloid leukemia. Some clones in this sample may be carry-over from other donors' samples. The CDR3 runs from the conserved cysteine through the conserved F or W. A D gene is named only where the DNA matches it firmly. The listing skips clone size in some rows; elsewhere it reads once, few, many or a size class.

V gene	clone size	J gene	D gene	CDR3 protein	CDR3 DNA
TRBV27	NA	TRBJ1-2	TRBD1	CASSAGQGAIYGYTF	TGTGCCAGCAGTGCGGGACAGGGGGCAATCTATGGCTACACCTTC
TRBV4-2	NA	TRBJ2-2	NA	CASSQEAGAGELFF	TGTGCCAGCAGCCAAGAGGCAGGGGCCGGGGAGCTGTTTTTT
TRBV7-9	NA	TRBJ1-2	TRBD1	CASSLASSGGSNYGYTF	TGTGCCAGCAGCTTAGCGAGTTCAGGGGGCTCTAACTATGGCTACACCTTC
TRBV14	NA	TRBJ1-1	NA	CASRFDTLNTEAFF	TGTGCCAGCAGATTCGACACGCTGAACACTGAAGCTTTCTTT
TRBV13	NA	TRBJ2-7	TRBD2	CASSLAGTSDEQYF	TGTGCCAGCAGCTTAGCCGGGACTAGCGACGAGCAGTACTTC
TRBV5-4	NA	TRBJ2-7	TRBD2	CASSLSRGGQYEQYF	TGTGCCAGCAGTCTTTCTCGGGGGGGGCAGTACGAGCAGTACTTC
TRBV5-6	NA	TRBJ1-1	NA	CASSLPGNTEAFF	TGTGCCAGCAGCTTACCGGGAAACACTGAAGCTTTCTTT
TRBV5-5	NA	TRBJ1-5	NA	CASSTKTGSNQPQHF	TGTGCCAGCAGCACGAAAACAGGGAGCAATCAGCCCCAGCATTTT
TRBV6-6	NA	TRBJ2-3	NA	CASSPQLGTDTQYF	TGTGCCAGCAGTCCCCAGTTGGGCACAGATACGCAGTATTTT
TRBV10-1	NA	TRBJ1-6	TRBD1	CASRDDLDRGNSPLHF	TGCGCCAGCAGGGATGATTTGGACAGGGGGAATTCACCCCTCCACTTT
TRBV2	once	TRBJ2-7	TRBD2	CASARLAGGHEQYF	TGTGCCAGCGCTAGACTAGCGGGGGGCCACGAGCAGTACTTC
TRBV10-1	NA	TRBJ2-2	NA	CASSEEGTGELFF	TGCGCCAGCAGTGAGGAGGGGACCGGGGAGCTGTTTTTT
TRBV9	NA	TRBJ1-5	NA	CASSVLLLRGQPQHF	TGTGCCAGCAGCGTATTGTTATTGCGGGGTCAGCCCCAGCATTTT
TRBV29-1	NA	TRBJ2-7	NA	CSGGPFSYEQYF	TGCAGCGGGGGACCGTTCTCCTACGAGCAGTACTTC
TRBV4-2	NA	TRBJ2-7	TRBD2	CASSQDLAAGTSGSGQYF	TGTGCCAGCAGCCAAGATCTAGCTGCCGGGACTAGCGGGAGTGGGCAGTACTTC
TRBV30	once	TRBJ1-1	NA	CAWSRMWVNTEAFF	TGTGCCTGGAGCCGCATGTGGGTGAACACTGAAGCTTTCTTT
TRBV7-2	NA	TRBJ2-5	TRBD1	CASTPTQGFSQETQYF	TGTGCCAGCACCCCCACACAGGGGTTTTCCCAAGAGACCCAGTACTTC
TRBV9	NA	TRBJ2-5	NA	CASSVGGGETQYF	TGTGCCAGCAGCGTGGGGGGAGGAGAGACCCAGTACTTC
TRBV10-3	NA	TRBJ2-1	NA	CAISANDGYSYNEQFF	TGTGCCATCAGTGCGAACGACGGTTACTCCTACAATGAGCAGTTCTTC
TRBV30	NA	TRBJ1-1	TRBD1	CAWSVPGQGIEAFF	TGTGCCTGGAGTGTACCCGGACAGGGCATTGAAGCTTTCTTT
TRBV10-3	NA	TRBJ2-7	NA	CAISESKDSTYEQYF	TGTGCCATCAGTGAGTCAAAGGACAGCACCTACGAGCAGTACTTC
TRBV5-1	NA	TRBJ1-1	NA	CASSLGLGVNTEAFF	TGCGCCAGCAGCTTGGGCTTGGGGGTGAACACTGAAGCTTTCTTT
TRBV15	NA	TRBJ1-3	NA	CATTDSSSGNTIYF	TGTGCCACCACAGACTCCAGCTCTGGAAACACCATATATTTT
TRBV28	NA	TRBJ2-1	TRBD2	CASSVPGLALHNEQFF	TGTGCCAGCAGTGTACCGGGACTAGCGTTACACAATGAGCAGTTCTTC
TRBV7-2	NA	TRBJ1-1	TRBD1	CASSRQGSNTEAFF	TGTGCCAGCAGCCGACAGGGCTCGAACACTGAAGCTTTCTTT
TRBV6-1	NA	TRBJ1-2	NA	CASSTGTGSGYTF	TGTGCCAGCAGCACTGGAACAGGGAGTGGCTACACCTTC
TRBV6-5	once	TRBJ2-1	NA	CASNEVPQGSNEQFF	TGTGCCAGCAACGAGGTGCCCCAGGGGTCCAATGAGCAGTTCTTC
TRBV7-8	NA	TRBJ2-7	TRBD1	CASSGPGQGYEQYF	TGTGCCAGCAGCGGCCCGGGACAGGGCTACGAGCAGTACTTC
TRBV13	NA	TRBJ1-1	NA	CASSSPTAVNTEAFF	TGTGCCAGCAGCTCCCCCACAGCGGTGAACACTGAAGCTTTCTTT
TRBV25-1	NA	TRBJ1-2	NA	CASRPGGEGYGYTF	TGTGCCAGCAGGCCGGGGGGGGAAGGCTATGGCTACACCTTC
TRBV5-4	NA	TRBJ1-6	TRBD1	CASSSTGWESPLHF	TGTGCCAGCAGCTCGACAGGGTGGGAGTCACCCCTCCACTTT
TRBV2	NA	TRBJ1-5	NA	CASRETGFYSNQPQHF	TGTGCCAGCAGGGAGACAGGATTTTATAGCAATCAGCCCCAGCATTTT
TRBV14	NA	TRBJ1-6	NA	CASSQDLGGISPLHF	TGTGCCAGCAGCCAAGATTTAGGGGGTATCTCACCCCTCCACTTT
TRBV6-5	NA	TRBJ1-1	NA	CASSGPYTEAFF	TGTGCCTCCTCGGGCCCATACACTGAAGCTTTCTTT
TRBV2	NA	TRBJ1-2	TRBD1	CASSAGQAGYTF	TGTGCCAGCAGCGCTGGACAGGCCGGCTACACCTTC
TRBV5-1	NA	TRBJ2-2	NA	CASSLEGYYTGELFF	TGCGCCAGCAGCTTGGAGGGGTATTACACCGGGGAGCTGTTTTTT
TRBV5-4	NA	TRBJ2-1	NA	CASSAHPTDQSYNEQFF	TGTGCCAGCAGCGCCCACCCGACAGATCAATCCTACAATGAGCAGTTCTTC
TRBV19	NA	TRBJ1-2	NA	CASSIVLDYGYTF	TGTGCCAGTAGTATAGTTCTGGATTATGGCTACACCTTC
TRBV7-8	NA	TRBJ1-1	NA	CASSFGEGTEAFF	TGTGCCAGCAGCTTTGGAGAGGGCACTGAAGCTTTCTTT
TRBV6-1	NA	TRBJ1-1	NA	CASTMNTEAFF	TGTGCCAGCACCATGAACACTGAAGCTTTCTTT
TRBV5-4	NA	TRBJ2-7	TRBD1	CASRIRDRGFHEQYF	TGTGCCAGCAGAATCCGGGACAGGGGTTTCCACGAGCAGTACTTC
TRBV18	NA	TRBJ1-1	TRBD1	CASSPGQDMNTEAFF	TGTGCCAGCTCACCAGGACAGGACATGAACACTGAAGCTTTCTTT
TRBV23-1	NA	TRBJ2-3	TRBD1	CARGQGTDTQYF	TGCGCCAGGGGACAGGGGACAGATACGCAGTATTTT
TRBV30	NA	TRBJ1-1	NA	CAWTADRLDTEAFF	TGTGCCTGGACCGCCGACAGACTGGACACTGAAGCTTTCTTT
TRBV2	NA	TRBJ2-7	NA	CASKAQRDSYEQYF	TGTGCCAGCAAGGCCCAGAGGGACTCCTACGAGCAGTACTTC
TRBV7-8	NA	TRBJ1-6	NA	CASTLDNESPLHF	TGTGCCAGCACCTTGGACAATGAATCACCCCTCCACTTT